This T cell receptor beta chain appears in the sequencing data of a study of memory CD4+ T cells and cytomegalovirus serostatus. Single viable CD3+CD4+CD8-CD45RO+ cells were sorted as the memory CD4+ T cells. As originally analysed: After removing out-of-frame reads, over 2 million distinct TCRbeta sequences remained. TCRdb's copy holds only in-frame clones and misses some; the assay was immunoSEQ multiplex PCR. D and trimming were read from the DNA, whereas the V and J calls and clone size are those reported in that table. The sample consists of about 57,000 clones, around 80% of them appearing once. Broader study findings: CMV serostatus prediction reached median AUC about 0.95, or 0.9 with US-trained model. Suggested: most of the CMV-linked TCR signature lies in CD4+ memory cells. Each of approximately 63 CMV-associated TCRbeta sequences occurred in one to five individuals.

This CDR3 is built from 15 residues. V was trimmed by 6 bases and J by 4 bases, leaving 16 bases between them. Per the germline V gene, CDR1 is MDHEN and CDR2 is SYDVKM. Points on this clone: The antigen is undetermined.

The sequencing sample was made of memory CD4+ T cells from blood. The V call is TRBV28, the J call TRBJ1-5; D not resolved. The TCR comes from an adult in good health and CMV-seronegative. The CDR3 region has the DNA TGTGCCAGCAGGGGAGAGCGGAACTGGAATCAGCCCCAGCATTTT. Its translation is CASRGERNWNQPQHF.